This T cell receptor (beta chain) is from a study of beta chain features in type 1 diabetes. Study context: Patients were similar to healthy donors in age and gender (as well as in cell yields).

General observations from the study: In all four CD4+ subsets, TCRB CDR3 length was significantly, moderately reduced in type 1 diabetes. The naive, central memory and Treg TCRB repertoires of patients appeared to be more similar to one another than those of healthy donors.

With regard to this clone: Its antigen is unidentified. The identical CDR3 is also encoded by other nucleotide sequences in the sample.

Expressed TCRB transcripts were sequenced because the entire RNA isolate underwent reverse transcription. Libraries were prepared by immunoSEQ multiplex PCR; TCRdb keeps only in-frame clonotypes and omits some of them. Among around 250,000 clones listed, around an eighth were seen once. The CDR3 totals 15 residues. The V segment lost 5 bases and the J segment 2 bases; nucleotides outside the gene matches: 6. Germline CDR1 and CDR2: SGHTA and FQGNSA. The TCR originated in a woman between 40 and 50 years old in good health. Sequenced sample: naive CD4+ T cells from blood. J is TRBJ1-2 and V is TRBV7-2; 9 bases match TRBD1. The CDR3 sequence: CASSPRTGANYGYTF. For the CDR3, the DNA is TGTGCCAGCAGCCCCCGGACAGGGGCGAACTATGGCTACACCTTC.